This entry is about one T cell receptor beta chain. The target antigen is unknown. CDR1 is MNHEY, CDR2 SVGAGI, per germline. After removal of 6 bases from V and 4 bases from J, the junction contained 6 bases not matched to a gene. CDR3 length: 14 amino acids. This specimen belongs to a study of blood T cells in healthy people across ages. Study observations and caveats: Nothing was known about donor CMV status, and this possibly confounded expanded clonotype changes. Bulk PBMC profiling left naive and antigen-experienced comparisons inconclusive. Both higher diversity and more naive CD4+ cells marked long-lived donors when set against aged donors.

A second about 7 to 12 cycle PCR used barcoded and J-beta primers. Every single cDNA molecule received a tag from a template-switch adaptor with 12 random nucleotides. TCRdb ran MiXCR on the 5' RACE reads and lists one entry per CDR3 protein. Of 1.6 million or so distinct CDR3 sequences listed, roughly 30% are singletons. Sequenced input: blood. The clonotype was recovered from a woman younger than 45 in good health. The chain combines TRBV6-5 with TRBJ1-2; TRBD1 agrees at 9 bases. The CDR3 loop reads CASSRTQGAYGYTF. The CDR3 DNA follows: TGTGCCAGCAGCCGCACACAGGGGGCCTATGGCTACACCTTC.